These 18 T cell receptor beta chains came from one sample sequenced in a study of T cells in women clearing cervical HPV infection listed by TCRdb under 2018. The library relied on the immunoSEQ multiplex PCR assay. TCRdb retrieved this table from immuneACCESS and kept in-frame rearrangements only. Not all clones are present; in checked studies, unresolved V genes account for under half, and no reason is known for the remainder. The sample table holds roughly 48,000 clones. The ten largest clones represent around 1.5% of the sample. Source material: blood buffy coat. The receptors were gathered from a woman between 18 and 75 years old with a cervical HPV16 infection that either progressed to CIN3+ or cleared (not recorded which).

In regard to this clone: The sequence runs out 3 residues before the end of the CDR3; the remainder is reconstructed from the germline J gene. The V call is TRBV5-6, the J call TRBJ2-7; 8 nucleotides match TRBD2. The CDR3 extends over 15 amino acids. In germline, CDR1 is SGHDT, CDR2 YYEEEE. V trimming: 5 bases; J trimming: 3 bases; junction bases outside the gene matches: 10. CDR3 DNA, as far as it was read: TGTGCCAGCAGAGAAAGAGCGGGGGCCCTCTACGAG. As protein: CASRERAGALYE. The entire CDR3 reads CASRERAGALYEQYF.

As regards this clone: Read sequence stops 3 residues before the CDR3 end, and the germline J gene provides the missing end. V usage is TRBV11-3 and J usage is TRBJ2-3; tentative D call: TRBD1 (6 bases). The V end was cut by 4 bases, the J end by 2 bases, with 10 bases between. The CDR3 loop spans 14 amino acids. Germline V gene lookup returns CDR1 SGHNT and CDR2 YENEEA. CDR3 in amino acids: CASSSGQITDTQYF. The sequenced part of the CDR3 DNA is TGTGCCAGCAGCTCTGGACAGATCACAGATACG.

Comments on this clone: Read data end 3 residues before the CDR3 end; the end is taken from the germline J gene. The V call is TRBV2, the J call TRBJ2-1, with TRBD2 matching over 8 bases. The CDR3 is 13 amino acids. Looked up from germline, CDR1 is SNHLY and CDR2 is FYNNEI. V shed 10 bases, J shed 6 bases, and the junction held 8 bases outside the gene matches. CDR3 amino acids: CANAGLVTNEQFF. Incomplete CDR3 DNA: TGTGCCAACGCGGGACTAGTAACCAATGAG.

Turning to this clone: Read data end 3 residues before the CDR3 end; the end is taken from the germline J gene. The chain links TRBV29-1 to TRBJ1-2, with D perhaps matching TRBD1 (5 bases). The V end was cut by 7 bases, the J end by 3 bases, with 15 bases between. Per the germline V gene, CDR1 is SQVTM and CDR2 is ANQGSEA. The CDR3 runs 13 residues. The CDR3 loop is CSAGTHLDYGYTF. The CDR3 bases that were read are TGCAGCGCGGGGACTCATCTCGACTATGGC.

Details on this clone: The sequence runs out 3 residues before the end of the CDR3; the remainder is reconstructed from the germline J gene. The chain joins TRBV5-1 to TRBJ1-5; tentatively, D is TRBD1 (5 bases). This CDR3 has 16 residues. In germline, CDR1 is SGHRS, CDR2 YFSETQ. Trimming cost V 4 bases and J 0 bases, with 14 bases left between them. The CDR3 loop reads CASSPGGGASNQPQHF. Incomplete CDR3 DNA: TGCGCCAGCAGCCCCGGGGGGGGAGCTAGCAATCAGCCC. The whole variable domain, remainder taken from reference TRBV5-1 and TRBJ1-5, is KAGVTQTPRYLIKTRGQQVTLSCSPISGHRSVSWYQQTPGQGLQFLFEYFSETQRNKGNFPGRFSGRQFSNSRSEMNVSTLELGDSALYLCASSPGGGASNQPQHFGDGTRLSIL.

About this clone itself: The sequenced fragment ends 3 residues before the CDR3 boundary, so the rest is inferred from the germline J gene. The rearrangement links TRBV18 to TRBJ2-1, with 7 bases fitting TRBD1. V was clipped by 3 bases and J by 2 bases; unmatched bases: 4. Germline V gene data show CDR1 as KGHSH and CDR2 as LQKENI. This CDR3 region has 15 residues. This CDR3 reads CASSPVQGAYNEQFF. Incomplete CDR3 DNA: TGTGCCAGCTCACCGGTCCAGGGGGCCTACAATGAG.

The CDR3 protein is CASSFRQGVGTEAFF. CDR3 DNA, as far as it was read: TGCGCCAGCAGCTTCCGTCAGGGAGTGGGCACTGAA. The chain joins TRBV5-1 to TRBJ1-1; possible D gene TRBD1, 5 bases. The CDR3 is cut off 3 residues early in the read; its end comes from the germline J gene. V was cut by 2 bases and J by 4 bases, with 15 bases left in between. The germline gives CDR1 SGHRS, CDR2 YFSETQ. CDR3 length: 15 residues.

In the case of this clone: Read coverage stops 3 residues before the CDR3 terminus; the germline J gene supplies the remainder. V gene TRBV19 combines with J gene TRBJ2-7, with 8 bases lining up with TRBD2. Per the germline V gene, CDR1 is LNHDA and CDR2 is SQIVND (reference sequence). The V segment lost 3 bases and the J segment 2 bases; nucleotides outside the gene matches: 6. The CDR3 is 15 amino acids. The covered CDR3 bases are TGTGCCAGTAGTATTTATAGCGGGAAGACCTACGAG. Protein: CASSIYSGKTYE. The whole CDR3 sequence reads CASSIYSGKTYEQYF. Full variable domain (rest looked up from reference TRBV19 and TRBJ2-7): DGGITQSPKYLFRKEGQNVTLSCEQNLNHDAMYWYRQDPGQGLRLIYYSQIVNDFQKGDIAEGYSVSREKKESFPLTVTSAQKNPTAFYLCASSIYSGKTYEQYFGPGTRLTVT.

On this clone: The observed sequence ends 3 residues before the CDR3 terminus, with the missing tail filled in from the germline J gene. V usage is TRBV5-1 and J usage is TRBJ1-4, with 9 bases lining up with TRBD1. Germline V gives CDR1 SGHRS, CDR2 YFSETQ. Trimming cost V 2 bases and J 3 bases; bases outside gene matches: 2. This CDR3 has 15 residues. CDR3 loop: CASSLQGAPNEKLFF. CDR3 bases read: TGCGCCAGCAGCTTACAGGGGGCGCCTAATGAAAAA.

Regarding this clone: With the read ending 3 residues before the CDR3 end, the germline J gene is used to fill in that end. The V and J genes are TRBV28 and TRBJ2-1; D is perhaps TRBD1 (5 bases). Per germline, CDR1 MDHEN and CDR2 SYDVKM. This CDR3 comprises 16 residues. V gave up 2 bases and J gave up 4 bases, with 15 bases separating them. CDR3 in amino acids: CASSLNVGQLYNEQFF. The covered CDR3 bases are TGTGCCAGCAGTTTAAATGTTGGACAACTTTACAATGAG.

Points on this clone: The CDR3 is cut off 3 residues early in the read; its end comes from the germline J gene. This chain connects TRBV24-1 to TRBJ2-3, with TRBD2 matching 7 bases. This CDR3 spans 15 amino acids. The trim removed 4 bases at V and 4 bases at J, leaving 7 bases unmatched. Germline V gene data show CDR1 as KGHDR and CDR2 as SFDVKD. The CDR3 loop reads CATSERDYRSDTQYF. CDR3 bases read: TGTGCCACCAGTGAGCGGGACTATCGTTCAGATACG.

Comment on this clone: The CDR3 end falls 3 residues outside the read, so it is completed with the germline J gene. V is TRBV7-2 and J is TRBJ2-3, with TRBD1 matching 7 bases. The length of the CDR3 is 15 residues. With 3 bases clipped from V and 1 base from J, the junction kept 4 bases outside the gene matches. Germline loops: CDR1 SGHTA, CDR2 FQGNSA. Incomplete CDR3 DNA: TGTGCCAGCAGCTTCCTAGGGGGCGGCACAGATACG. It is translated as CASSFLGGGTDT. The CDR3 reads in full as CASSFLGGGTDTQYF. Drawing the rest from reference TRBV7-2 and TRBJ2-3, the complete variable domain is GAGVSQSPSNKVTEKGKDVELRCDPISGHTALYWYRQSLGQGLEFLIYFQGNSAPDKSGLPSDRFSAERTGGSVSTLTIQRTQQEDSAVYLCASSFLGGGTDTQYFGPGTRLTVL.

On this clone: The germline gene is not matched at one end of the junction; a read error may be the cause. The CDR3 goes on 3 residues after the read ends, and that part is filled in from the germline J gene. This chain links TRBV4-2 with TRBJ1-4; D perhaps matches TRBD1 (6 bases). The CDR3 totals 15 residues. Germline values: CDR1 LGHNA, CDR2 YNFKEQ. CDR3 region: CASSQDHRVGEKLFF. The CDR3 bases that were read are TGCGCCAGCAGCCAAGATCACAGGGTAGGGGAAAAA.

CDR3 DNA, as far as it was read: TGTGCCAGCAGCCTTTATCGACAGGGAAACACTGAA. Translated: CASSLYRQGNTE. The entire CDR3 protein reads CASSLYRQGNTEAFF. The V call is TRBV7-9, the J call TRBJ1-1, with 7 bases matching TRBD1. The read ends 3 residues before the CDR3 terminus; that terminus is restored from the germline J gene. This CDR3 has 15 amino acids. V gave up 5 bases and J gave up 2 bases; unmatched junction bases: 8. Germline V gene lookup returns CDR1 SEHNR and CDR2 FQNEAQ (reference sequence).

As concerns this clone: The read comes to an end 3 residues before the CDR3 does, leaving the germline J gene to fill in the end. The chain is built from TRBV5-1 and TRBJ2-7; no definite D call. The CDR3 runs 14 residues. The V gene lost 2 bases and the J gene lost 6 bases, with 15 bases spanning the gap. The germline CDR1 and CDR2 sequences are SGHRS and YFSETQ. Incomplete CDR3 DNA: TGCGCCAGCAGCTTCGGGTTCTCACCCACCGAG. Its protein is CASSFGFSPTE. The CDR3, in full, reads CASSFGFSPTEQYF.

With respect to this clone: The CDR3 extends 3 residues past the end of the read, so its final part is completed from the germline J gene. The rearrangement joins TRBV18 to TRBJ1-1; D perhaps matches TRBD1 (5 bases). Germline lookup yields CDR1 KGHSH and CDR2 LQKENI. CDR3 length equals 13 residues. V lost 4 bases and J 3 bases, leaving 9 bases between the germline ends. CDR3 bases read: TGTGCCAGCTCACTCCAAGGGGACACTGAA. The encoded protein is CASSLQGDTE. The full CDR3 reads CASSLQGDTEAFF.

Worth noting for this clone: The read stops 3 residues short of the end of the CDR3; the missing end is completed from the germline J gene. This chain connects TRBV7-8 to TRBJ2-3; no clear D gene. Germline CDR1 reads SGHVS; CDR2 reads FQNEAQ. The CDR3 runs to 12 residues. Trimming left V 10 bases short and J 5 bases short, with 13 bases between. CDR3 bases read: TGTGCCACGCGTCCCTACCAAGATACG. This encodes CATRPYQDT. The complete CDR3 reads CATRPYQDTQYF.

This clone ranks as medium-sized in terms of frequency. The read halts 3 residues ahead of the CDR3 end, with the missing end drawn from the germline J gene. The same CDR3 can be traced to other DNA sequences in this sample. The chain uses TRBV19 and TRBJ2-3, with unresolved D. This CDR3 has 12 amino acids. CDR1 and CDR2 (germline): LNHDA, SQIVND (reference sequence). Trimming took 6 bases from V and 5 from J, leaving 9 bases between them. Incomplete CDR3 DNA: TGTGCCAGTAGACTCTCCGGAGATACG. Its translation is CASRLSGDT. The whole CDR3 reads CASRLSGDTQYF.